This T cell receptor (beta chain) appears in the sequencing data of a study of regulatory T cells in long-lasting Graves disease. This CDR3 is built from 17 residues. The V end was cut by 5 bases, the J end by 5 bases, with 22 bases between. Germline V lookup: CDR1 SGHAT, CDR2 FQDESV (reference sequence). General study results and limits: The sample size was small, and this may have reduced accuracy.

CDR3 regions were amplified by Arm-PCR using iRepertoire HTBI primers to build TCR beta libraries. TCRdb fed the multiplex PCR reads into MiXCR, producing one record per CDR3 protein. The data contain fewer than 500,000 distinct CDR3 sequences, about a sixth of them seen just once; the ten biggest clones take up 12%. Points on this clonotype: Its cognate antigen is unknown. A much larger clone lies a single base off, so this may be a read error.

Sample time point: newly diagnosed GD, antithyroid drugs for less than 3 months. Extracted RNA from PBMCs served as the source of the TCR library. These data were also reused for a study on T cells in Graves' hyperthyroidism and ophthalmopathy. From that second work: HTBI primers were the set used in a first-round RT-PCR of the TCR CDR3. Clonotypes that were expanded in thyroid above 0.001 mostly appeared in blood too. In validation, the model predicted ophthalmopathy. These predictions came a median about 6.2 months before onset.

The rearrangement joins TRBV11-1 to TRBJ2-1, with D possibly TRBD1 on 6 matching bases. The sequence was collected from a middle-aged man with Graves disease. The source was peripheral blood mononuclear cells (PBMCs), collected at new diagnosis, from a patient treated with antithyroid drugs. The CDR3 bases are TGTGCCAGCAGCGCAGAACTCCGGGGCAGGGGAAACAATGAGCAGTTCTTC. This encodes CASSAELRGRGNNEQFF.